This T cell receptor beta chain was found in a study of blood T cell repertoires in COVID-19. As for the study in general: T cells, B-cell-depleted T cells, or PBMCs supplied cDNA or gDNA.

The CDR3 spans 14 residues. Germline V gives CDR1 MRHNA, CDR2 SNTAGT. Trimming shortened V by 6 bases and J by 0 bases, and 10 bases separated the two germline ends. TCRdb's table, derived via immunoSEQ multiplex PCR, lists solely in-frame clones and lacks some. The table has 150,000 to 200,000 clones, 89% seen once. This clonotype was obtained from a young woman who had recovered from COVID-19. The chain is built from TRBV6-4 and TRBJ2-3; D perhaps matches TRBD2 (5 bases). The sequenced sample consisted of PBMCs or T cells enriched from blood (not recorded which). The CDR3 sequence: CASRETRSTDTQYF. CDR3 DNA: TGTGCCAGCAGGGAAACTAGAAGCACAGATACGCAGTATTTT.